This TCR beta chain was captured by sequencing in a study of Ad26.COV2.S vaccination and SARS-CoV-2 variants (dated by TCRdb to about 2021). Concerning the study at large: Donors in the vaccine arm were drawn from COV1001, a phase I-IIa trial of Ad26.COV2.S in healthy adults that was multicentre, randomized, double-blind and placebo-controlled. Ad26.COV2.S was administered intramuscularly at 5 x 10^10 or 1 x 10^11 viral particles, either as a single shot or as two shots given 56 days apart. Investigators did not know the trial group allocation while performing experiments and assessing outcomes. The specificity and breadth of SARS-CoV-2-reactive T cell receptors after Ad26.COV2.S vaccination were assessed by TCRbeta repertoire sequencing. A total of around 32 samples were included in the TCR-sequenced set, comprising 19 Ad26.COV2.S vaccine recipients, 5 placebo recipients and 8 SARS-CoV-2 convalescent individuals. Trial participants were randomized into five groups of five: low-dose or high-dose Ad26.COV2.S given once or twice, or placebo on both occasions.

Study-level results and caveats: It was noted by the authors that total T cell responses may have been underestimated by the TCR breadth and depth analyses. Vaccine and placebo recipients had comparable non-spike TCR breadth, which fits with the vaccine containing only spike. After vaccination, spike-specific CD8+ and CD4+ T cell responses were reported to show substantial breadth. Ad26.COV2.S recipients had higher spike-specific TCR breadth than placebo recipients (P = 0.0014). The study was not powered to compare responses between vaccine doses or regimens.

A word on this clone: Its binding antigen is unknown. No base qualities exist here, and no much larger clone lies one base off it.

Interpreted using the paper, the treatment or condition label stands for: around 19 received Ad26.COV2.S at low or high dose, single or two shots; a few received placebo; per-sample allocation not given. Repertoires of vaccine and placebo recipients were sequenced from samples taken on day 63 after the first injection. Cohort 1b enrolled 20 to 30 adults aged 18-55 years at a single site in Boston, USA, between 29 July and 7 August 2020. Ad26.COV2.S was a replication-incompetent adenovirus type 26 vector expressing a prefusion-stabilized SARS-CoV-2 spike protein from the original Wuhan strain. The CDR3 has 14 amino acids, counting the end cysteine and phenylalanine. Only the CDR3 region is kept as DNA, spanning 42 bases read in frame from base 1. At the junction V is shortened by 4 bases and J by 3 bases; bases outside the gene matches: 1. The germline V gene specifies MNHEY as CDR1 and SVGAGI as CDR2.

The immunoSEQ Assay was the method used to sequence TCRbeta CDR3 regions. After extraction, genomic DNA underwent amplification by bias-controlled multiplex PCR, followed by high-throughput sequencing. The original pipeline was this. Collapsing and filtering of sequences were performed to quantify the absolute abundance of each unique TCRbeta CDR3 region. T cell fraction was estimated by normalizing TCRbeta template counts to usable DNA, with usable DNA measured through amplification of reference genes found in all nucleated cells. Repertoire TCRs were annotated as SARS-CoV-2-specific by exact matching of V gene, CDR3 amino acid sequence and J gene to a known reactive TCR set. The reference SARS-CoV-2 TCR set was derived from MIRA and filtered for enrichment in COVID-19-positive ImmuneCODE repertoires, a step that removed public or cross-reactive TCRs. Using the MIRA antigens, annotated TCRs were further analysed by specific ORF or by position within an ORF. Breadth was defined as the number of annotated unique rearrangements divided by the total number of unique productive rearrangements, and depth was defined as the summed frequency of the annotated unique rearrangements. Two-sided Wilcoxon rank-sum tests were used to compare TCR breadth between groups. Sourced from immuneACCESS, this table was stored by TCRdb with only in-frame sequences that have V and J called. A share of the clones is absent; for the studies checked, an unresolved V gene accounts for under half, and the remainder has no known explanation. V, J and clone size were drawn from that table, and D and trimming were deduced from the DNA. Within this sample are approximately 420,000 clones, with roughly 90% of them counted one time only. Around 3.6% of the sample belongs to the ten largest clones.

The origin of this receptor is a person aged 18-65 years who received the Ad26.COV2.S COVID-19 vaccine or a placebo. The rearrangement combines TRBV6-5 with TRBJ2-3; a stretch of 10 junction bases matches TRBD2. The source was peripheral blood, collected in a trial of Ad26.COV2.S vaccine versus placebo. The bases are TGTGCCAGCAGTTCTAGCGGGGGAACAGATACGCAGTATTTT. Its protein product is CASSSSGGTDTQYF.